One and the same sample provided the 2 T cell receptor beta chains below, sequenced in a study of shared clonotypes between healthy human individuals. Profiled with immunoSEQ multiplex PCR; TCRdb holds only in-frame clones, not every one. Among more than 1.2 million clones listed, 98% were seen once. Source material: naive CD4+ T cells sorted from blood. Subset: CD45RA+ positively selected. All receptors come from a man in his thirties or forties in good health.

DNA for the CDR3: TGTGCCAGCAGCTGGAGGGTTTGGGGTGAAAAACTGTTTTTT. As protein: CASSWRVWGEKLFF. This sequence joins TRBV28 and TRBJ1-4; the D is unclear. Trimming left V 6 bases short and J 7 bases short, with 15 bases between. The CDR3 is made up of 14 amino acids. The germline gives CDR1 MDHEN, CDR2 SYDVKM.

The V and J genes are TRBV5-4 and TRBJ2-2; D is undetermined. CDR1 is SGHNT, CDR2 YYREEE, per germline (reference sequence). Trimming stripped 0 bases from V and 4 bases from J, with 7 bases between. The length of the CDR3 is 14 residues. The CDR3 sequence is CASSLGSATGELFF. DNA of the CDR3: TGTGCCAGCAGCTTGGGGTCTGCCACCGGGGAGCTGTTTTTT.